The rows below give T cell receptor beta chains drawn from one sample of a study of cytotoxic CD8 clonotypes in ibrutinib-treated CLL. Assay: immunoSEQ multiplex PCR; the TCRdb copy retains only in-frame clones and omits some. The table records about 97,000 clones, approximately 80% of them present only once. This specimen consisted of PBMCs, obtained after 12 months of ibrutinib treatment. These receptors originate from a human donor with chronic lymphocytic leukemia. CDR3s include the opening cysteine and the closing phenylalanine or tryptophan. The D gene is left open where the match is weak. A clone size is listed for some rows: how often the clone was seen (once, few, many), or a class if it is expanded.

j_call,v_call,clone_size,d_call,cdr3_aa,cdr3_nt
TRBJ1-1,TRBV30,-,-,CAWSTGLDTEAFF,TGTGCCTGGAGTACAGGGCTCGACACTGAAGCTTTCTTT
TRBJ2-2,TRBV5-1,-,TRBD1,CASSPPRTGSTGELFF,TGCGCCAGCAGCCCGCCCAGGACAGGTAGCACCGGGGAGCTGTTTTTT
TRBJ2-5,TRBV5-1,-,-,CASSATGEKTQYF,TGCGCCAGCAGCGCCACTGGTGAGAAGACCCAGTACTTC
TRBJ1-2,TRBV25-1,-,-,CASSVSRSGTGYGYTF,TGTGCCAGCAGCGTGAGTCGGAGCGGTACTGGCTATGGCTACACCTTC
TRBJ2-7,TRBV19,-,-,CASSSGPYEQYF,TGTGCCAGTTCCTCGGGGCCCTACGAGCAGTACTTC
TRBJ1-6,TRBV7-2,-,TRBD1,CASSQDRGRSSPLHF,TGTGCCAGCAGCCAAGACAGGGGGCGGAGTTCACCCCTCCACTTT
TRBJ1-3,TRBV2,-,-,CASSRNRDTIYF,TGTGCCAGCAGTCGAAACAGGGATACCATATATTTT
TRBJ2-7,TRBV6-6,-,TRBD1,CASSWSGGRYEQYF,TGTGCCAGCAGTTGGTCAGGGGGCCGCTACGAGCAGTACTTC
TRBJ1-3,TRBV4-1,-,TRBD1,CASSQVASGGSGNTIYF,TGCGCCAGCAGCCAAGTTGCATCAGGGGGCTCTGGAAACACCATATATTTT
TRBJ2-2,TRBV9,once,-,CASSVDGIEVGELFF,TGTGCCAGCAGCGTAGATGGAATTGAGGTCGGGGAGCTGTTTTTT
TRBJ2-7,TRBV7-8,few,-,CASSPGYYEQYF,TGTGCCAGCAGCCCTGGATACTACGAGCAGTACTTC
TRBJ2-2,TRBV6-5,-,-,CASSYSKGTPRELFF,TGTGCCAGCAGTTACTCGAAGGGGACTCCCCGGGAGCTGTTTTTT
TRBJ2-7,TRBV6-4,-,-,CASSDGIGYEQYF,TGTGCCAGCAGTGACGGAATCGGCTACGAGCAGTACTTC
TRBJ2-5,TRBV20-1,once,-,CSAGQETQYF,TGCAGTGCTGGGCAAGAGACCCAGTACTTC
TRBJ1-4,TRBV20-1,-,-,CSARGQEKLFF,TGCAGTGCTAGAGGACAGGAAAAACTGTTTTTT
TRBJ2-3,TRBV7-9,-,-,CASSLQGRLIDTQYF,TGTGCCAGCAGCCTACAGGGCCGTCTTATAGATACGCAGTATTTT
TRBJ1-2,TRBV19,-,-,CASSGRINYGYTF,TGTGCCAGTAGTGGACGGATTAACTATGGCTACACCTTC
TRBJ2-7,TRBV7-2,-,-,CASSLVRGAYEQYF,TGTGCCAGCAGCTTAGTCAGGGGGGCGTACGAGCAGTACTTC
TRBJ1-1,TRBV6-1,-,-,CASSALNQGGRTEAFF,TGTGCCAGCAGTGCCCTGAATCAGGGTGGTCGGACTGAAGCTTTCTTT
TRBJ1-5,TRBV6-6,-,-,CASSYSSNQPQHF,TGTGCCAGCAGTTACTCGAGCAATCAGCCCCAGCATTTT
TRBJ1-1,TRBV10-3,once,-,CAISEQRGRGNTEAFF,TGTGCCATCAGTGAGCAGAGAGGTCGGGGGAACACTGAAGCTTTCTTT
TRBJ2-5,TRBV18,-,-,CASSPPEVVETQYF,TGTGCCAGCTCACCACCAGAGGTGGTTGAGACCCAGTACTTC
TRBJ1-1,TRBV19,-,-,CASSIVNRANTEAFF,TGTGCCAGTAGTATAGTGAACAGGGCGAACACTGAAGCTTTCTTT
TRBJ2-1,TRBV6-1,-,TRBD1,CATLKDRGSTDEQFF,TGTGCCACCTTAAAGGACAGGGGCTCCACTGATGAGCAGTTCTTC
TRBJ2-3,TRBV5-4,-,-,CASRELRGMSVDTQYF,TGTGCCAGCAGGGAGCTACGGGGGATGAGTGTAGATACGCAGTATTTT
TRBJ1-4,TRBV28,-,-,CASSFRGHRGPYNEKLFF,TGTGCCAGCAGTTTCCGGGGGCACCGGGGGCCATATAATGAAAAACTGTTTTTT
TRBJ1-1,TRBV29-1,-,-,CSVVEGGGTEAFF,TGCAGCGTTGTGGAGGGAGGCGGCACTGAAGCTTTCTTT
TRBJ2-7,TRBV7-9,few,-,CASSPPELGTYEQYF,TGTGCCAGCAGCCCGCCCGAGCTAGGGACCTACGAGCAGTACTTC
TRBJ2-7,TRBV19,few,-,CASSIQAGLNEQYF,TGTGCCAGTAGTATACAGGCGGGGCTAAACGAGCAGTACTTC
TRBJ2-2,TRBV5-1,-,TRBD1,CASSPRGLDTGELFF,TGCGCCAGCAGCCCCAGGGGGTTAGACACCGGGGAGCTGTTTTTT
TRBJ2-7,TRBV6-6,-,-,CASSYGASNSYEQYF,TGTGCCAGCAGTTACGGGGCCTCGAACTCCTACGAGCAGTACTTC
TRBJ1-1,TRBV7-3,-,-,CASSLMAPPNTEAFF,TGTGCCAGCAGCTTAATGGCACCCCCGAACACTGAAGCTTTCTTT
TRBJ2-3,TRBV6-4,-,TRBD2,CASSEGGGGTDTQYF,TGTGCCAGCAGTGAGGGCGGGGGAGGCACAGATACGCAGTATTTT
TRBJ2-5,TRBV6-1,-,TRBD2,CASISSGETQYF,TGTGCCAGCATTTCTAGCGGGGAGACCCAGTACTTC
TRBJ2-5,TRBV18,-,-,CASSPGVQETQYF,TGTGCCAGCTCACCAGGGGTACAAGAGACCCAGTACTTC
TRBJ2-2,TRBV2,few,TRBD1,CASSRQGTGELFF,TGTGCCAGCAGTCGACAGGGTACCGGGGAGCTGTTTTTT
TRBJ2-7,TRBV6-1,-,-,CASSVTHTYEQYF,TGTGCCAGCAGTGTTACACACACCTACGAGCAGTACTTC
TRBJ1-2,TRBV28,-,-,CASRGGVDGYTF,TGTGCCAGCCGCGGGGGAGTCGATGGCTACACCTTC
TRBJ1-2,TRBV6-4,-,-,CASSSQAGGGYTF,TGTGCCAGCAGTTCCCAGGCGGGGGGTGGCTACACCTTC
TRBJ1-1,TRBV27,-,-,CASSSAGWANTEAFF,TGTGCCAGCAGTTCGGCAGGGTGGGCTAACACTGAAGCTTTCTTT
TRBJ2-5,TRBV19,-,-,CASTREGETQYF,TGTGCCAGTACCAGAGAAGGGGAGACCCAGTACTTC
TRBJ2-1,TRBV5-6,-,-,CASSSTGRGNEQFF,TGTGCCAGCAGCTCGACCGGGCGGGGCAATGAGCAGTTCTTC
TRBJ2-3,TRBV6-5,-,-,CASSSVRVVGTDTQYF,TGTGCCAGCAGTTCGGTCAGGGTGGTGGGCACAGATACGCAGTATTTT
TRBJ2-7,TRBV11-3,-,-,CASSPRGRAGEQYF,TGTGCCAGCAGCCCCCGAGGGCGGGCTGGCGAGCAGTACTTC
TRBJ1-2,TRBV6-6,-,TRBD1,CASSSADRGLYGYTF,TGTGCCAGCAGTTCCGCCGACAGGGGGCTCTATGGCTACACCTTC
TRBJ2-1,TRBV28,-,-,CASTDSRGSYNEQFF,TGTGCCAGCACGGATTCCCGGGGGTCCTACAATGAGCAGTTCTTC